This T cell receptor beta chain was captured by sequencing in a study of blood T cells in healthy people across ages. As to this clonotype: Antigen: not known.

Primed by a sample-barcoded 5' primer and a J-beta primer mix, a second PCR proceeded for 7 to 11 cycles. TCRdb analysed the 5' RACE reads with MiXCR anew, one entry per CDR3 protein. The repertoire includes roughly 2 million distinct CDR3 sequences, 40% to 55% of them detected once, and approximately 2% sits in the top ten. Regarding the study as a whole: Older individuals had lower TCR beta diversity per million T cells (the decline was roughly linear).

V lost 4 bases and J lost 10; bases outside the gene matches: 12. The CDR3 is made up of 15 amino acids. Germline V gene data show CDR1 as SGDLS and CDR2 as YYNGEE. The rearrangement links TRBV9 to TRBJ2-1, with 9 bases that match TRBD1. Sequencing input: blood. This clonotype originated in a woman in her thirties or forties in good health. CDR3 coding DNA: TGTGCCAGCAGCACCGAGGACAGGGGAGGTAGGGAGCAGTTCTTC. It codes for CASSTEDRGGREQFF.